The rows below give T cell receptor beta chains drawn from one sample of a study of T cells in Graves' hyperthyroidism and ophthalmopathy. TCRdb re-called the multiplex PCR reads with MiXCR, one entry per CDR3 protein. This table has about 700,000 distinct CDR3 sequences, roughly 15% appearing once. The sequenced sample consisted of blood. The source of these receptors is a young woman with Graves' hyperthyroidism. Each CDR3 is given with its conserved first and last residue. A D gene is named only where the DNA matches it firmly. Where a row states a size, it is once, few, many or the class of an expanded clone; other rows omit it.

TRBJ2-7,-,TRBV18,many,CASSPRDGSTWEQYF,TGTGCCAGCTCACCAAGGGACGGATCGACTTGGGAGCAGTACTTC
TRBJ2-1,TRBD2,TRBV13,many,CASSLGLAGDSHEQFF,TGTGCCAGCAGCTTAGGTCTAGCGGGAGATTCCCATGAGCAGTTCTTC
TRBJ1-1,TRBD1,TRBV7-9,few,CASSSRGTGEWGMNTEAFF,TGTGCCAGCAGCTCAAGGGGGACAGGGGAATGGGGGATGAACACTGAAGCTTTCTTT
TRBJ2-7,TRBD2,TRBV3-1,many,CASSHAVPGTSGSVPYEQYF,TGTGCCAGCAGCCACGCCGTACCCGGGACTAGCGGGAGTGTCCCCTACGAGCAGTACTTC
TRBJ2-1,TRBD2,TRBV2,few,CASSTLGAGGYNEQFF,TGTGCCAGCAGTACCCTGGGAGCGGGGGGCTACAATGAGCAGTTCTTC
TRBJ1-1,-,TRBV19,few,CASADVLNTEAFF,TGTGCCAGCGCTGACGTCTTAAACACTGAAGCTTTCTTT
TRBJ1-6,TRBD1,TRBV25-1,-,CASSGSGQLNSPLHF,TGTGCCAGCAGTGGTTCGGGACAGTTGAATTCACCCCTCCACTTT
TRBJ2-7,-,TRBV7-9,many,CASSRVGDEQYF,TGTGCCAGCAGCCGTGTCGGGGACGAGCAGTACTTC
TRBJ2-7,-,TRBV20-1,many,CSAADLGEVLLYEQYF,TGCAGTGCTGCCGACCTTGGGGAAGTTCTCCTCTACGAGCAGTACTTC
TRBJ2-7,-,TRBV29-1,few,CSVEGAGTYEQYF,TGCAGCGTTGAAGGGGCGGGAACCTACGAGCAGTACTTC
TRBJ2-1,-,TRBV7-3,many,CASSLRVGGADEQFF,TGTGCCAGCAGCTTAAGGGTGGGGGGGGCTGATGAGCAGTTCTTC